The clone carrying this TCR beta chain was counted a few times. The CDR3 length is 11 residues. The V end lost 9 bases, the J end lost 5 bases, and 10 bases lay between the germline ends. Germline CDR1 reads KGHSH; CDR2 reads LQKENI. The data stem from a study of shared clonotypes between healthy human individuals. Some clones are missing from TCRdb's copy, which holds only in-frame ones; the method was immunoSEQ multiplex PCR. The data show around 440,000 clones, approximately 77% seen once. Sample: PBMCs. This clonotype was obtained from a middle-aged woman in good health. Some clones in this sample may be carry-over from other donors' samples. V usage is TRBV18 and J usage is TRBJ1-2, with no clear D. Here the CDR3 reads CASSPSYGYTF. The CDR3 DNA sequence: TGTGCCAGTTCCCCCTCGTATGGCTACACCTTC.